This record covers a single TCR beta chain. The antigen is undetermined. Sequence at one end of the junction differs from germline and may be a read error. This entry belongs to a study of blood T cells in healthy people across ages. In the study overall: Template switching caught about one barcoded beta molecule for each two T cells. Study-wide points: Donor CMV infection status was unknown, possibly confounding age-related changes in expanded clonotypes. From one million sequenced T cells, diversity estimates were lower bounds. Any conclusive comparison of naive versus antigen-experienced cells was prevented by using unsorted PBMCs.

For the second PCR, which ran for roughly 6 to 12 cycles, a sample-barcoded 5' primer and a J-beta primer mix were used. TCRdb reprocessed the 5' RACE reads via MiXCR and lists one record per CDR3 protein. In the table there are more than 550,000 distinct CDR3 sequences, about 20% of which are singletons. The CDR3 length is 12 residues. The germline V gene encodes CDR1 DFQATT and CDR2 SNEGSKA (reference sequence). This chain connects TRBV20-1 to TRBJ2-4, with no clear D. Sequencing was done on a sample of blood. The clonotype originates from a man in his 70s in good health. CDR3 amino acids: CGASFGKTIQYF. CDR3 in DNA: TGCGGTGCTAGTTTCGGCAAAACCATTCAGTACTTC.